The T cell receptor beta chain under discussion was sequenced for a study of cytotoxic CD8 clonotypes in ibrutinib-treated CLL. Across the study: Response samples were taken after a median around eleven months of treatment, range 6 to 36.

The assay was immunoSEQ multiplex PCR, and TCRdb's table has in-frame clones only and misses some. The profile shows approximately 150,000 clones, 84% of them singletons. Sequencing was performed on PBMCs, taken after 24 months of ibrutinib treatment. This receptor was identified in a human donor with chronic lymphocytic leukemia.

As DNA, the CDR3 is TGTGCCTGGAGTGTACGGGGAAGTGAAAAACTGTTTTTT. Residues: CAWSVRGSEKLFF. The chain joins TRBV30 to TRBJ1-4, with D unresolved. CDR3 length: 13 residues. Trimming shortened V by 0 bases and J by 7 bases, and 9 bases separated the two germline ends. Germline V lookup: CDR1 GTSNPN, CDR2 SVGIG (reference sequence). The full variable domain, with the rest looked up from reference TRBV30 and TRBJ1-4, is SQTIHQWPATLVQPVGSPLSLECTVEGTSNPNLYWYRQAAGRGLQLLFYSVGIGQISSEVPQNLSASRPQDRQFILSSKKLLLSDSGFYLCAWSVRGSEKLFFGSGTQLSVL.